This T cell receptor (beta chain) was documented in a study of blood T cell repertoires in COVID-19. Study-level background: Spain, Italy and the United States supplied samples that represented acute and convalescent COVID-19. The cDNA or gDNA used as material had been derived from T cells, B-cell-depleted T cells, or PBMCs.

Germline V gene sequence: CDR1 SGHVS, CDR2 FNYEAQ. The CDR3 is made up of 14 amino acids. Trimming removed 2 bases from V and 1 base from J, with 8 bases in between. Profiling relied on immunoSEQ multiplex PCR, and the TCRdb table lists in-frame clones only, not all of them. The sample carries fewer than 450,000 clones, 70% to 90% recorded once. The rearrangement joins TRBV7-6 to TRBJ1-1, with D maybe TRBD1 (5 bases). The sequence derives from a middle-aged woman with acute COVID-19. The sequencing input was PBMCs or T cells enriched from blood (not recorded which). CDR3 loop: CASSLLRANTEAFF. The CDR3 nucleotides are TGTGCCAGCAGCTTACTCAGGGCGAACACTGAAGCTTTCTTT.